The entry below gives a single T cell receptor (beta chain) sequence along with its context. One end of the junction does not line up with germline, which may come from a read error. The method was immunoSEQ multiplex PCR; TCRdb's version includes in-frame clones alone and lacks a portion of them. The sample comprises some 56,000 clones, roughly 70% of which are singletons, and roughly 18% rests with the top ten. The sample is drawn from a study of blood T cell repertoires in COVID-19. As for the study in general: Italy, Spain and the United States were the sources of the convalescent and acute COVID-19 samples.

CDR3 length: 11 residues. Germline V gene lookup returns CDR1 GTSNPN and CDR2 SVGIG (reference sequence). The chain recombines TRBV30 with TRBJ1-2; the match to TRBD1 covers 7 bases. The TCR sequence derives from a woman aged 45-59 years with active or convalescent COVID-19. Sequencing was performed on peripheral blood. CDR3 residues: CAWSVQRGQGF. For the CDR3, the DNA is TGTGCCTGGAGTGTACAAAGGGGGCAAGGCTTC. The entire variable domain, with the rest obtained from reference TRBV30 and TRBJ1-2, is as follows: SQTIHQWPATLVQPVGSPLSLECTVEGTSNPNLYWYRQAAGRGLQLLFYSVGIGQISSEVPQNLSASRPQDRQFILSSKKLLLSDSGFYLCAWSVQRGQGFGSGTRLTVV.